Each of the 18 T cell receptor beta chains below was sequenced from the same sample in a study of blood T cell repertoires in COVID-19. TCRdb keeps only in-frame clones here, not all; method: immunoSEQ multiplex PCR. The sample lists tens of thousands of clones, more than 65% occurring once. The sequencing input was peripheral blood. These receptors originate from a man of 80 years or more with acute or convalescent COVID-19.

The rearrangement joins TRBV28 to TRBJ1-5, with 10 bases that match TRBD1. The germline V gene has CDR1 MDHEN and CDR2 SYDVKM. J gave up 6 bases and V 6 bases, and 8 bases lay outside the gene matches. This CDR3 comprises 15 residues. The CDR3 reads CASSPDRGHGQPQHF. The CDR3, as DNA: TGTGCCAGCAGCCCCGACAGGGGGCACGGTCAGCCCCAGCATTTT.

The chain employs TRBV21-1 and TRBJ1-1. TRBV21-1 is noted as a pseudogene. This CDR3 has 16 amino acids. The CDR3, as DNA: TGTGCCAGCAGCAAAACCCGGGAACAGATGAACACTGAAGCTTTCTTT. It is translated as CASSKTREQMNTEAFF.

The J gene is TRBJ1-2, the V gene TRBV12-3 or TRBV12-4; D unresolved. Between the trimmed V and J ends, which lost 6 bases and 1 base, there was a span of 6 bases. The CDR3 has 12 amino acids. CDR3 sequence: CASSRDNYGYTF. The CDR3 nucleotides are TGTGCCAGCAGCCGGGATAACTATGGCTACACCTTC.

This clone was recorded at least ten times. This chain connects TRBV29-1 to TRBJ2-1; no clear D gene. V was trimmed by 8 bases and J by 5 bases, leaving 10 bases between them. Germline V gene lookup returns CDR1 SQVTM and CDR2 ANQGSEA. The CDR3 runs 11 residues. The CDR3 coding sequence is TGCAGCCCCGTGACTGACAATGAGCAGTTCTTC. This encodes CSPVTDNEQFF.

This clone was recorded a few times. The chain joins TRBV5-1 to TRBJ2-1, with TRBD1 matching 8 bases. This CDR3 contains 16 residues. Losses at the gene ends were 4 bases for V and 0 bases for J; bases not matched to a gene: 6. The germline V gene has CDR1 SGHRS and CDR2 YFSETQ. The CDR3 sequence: CASSPGQASSYNEQFF. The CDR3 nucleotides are TGCGCCAGCAGCCCGGGACAGGCTAGCTCCTACAATGAGCAGTTCTTC.

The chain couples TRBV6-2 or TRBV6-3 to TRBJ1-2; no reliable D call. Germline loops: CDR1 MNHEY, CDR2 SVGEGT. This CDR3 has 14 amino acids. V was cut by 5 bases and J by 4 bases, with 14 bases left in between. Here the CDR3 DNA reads TGTGCCAGCAGTCCCGGGTCGAGGGCCTATGGCTACACCTTC. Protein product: CASSPGSRAYGYTF.

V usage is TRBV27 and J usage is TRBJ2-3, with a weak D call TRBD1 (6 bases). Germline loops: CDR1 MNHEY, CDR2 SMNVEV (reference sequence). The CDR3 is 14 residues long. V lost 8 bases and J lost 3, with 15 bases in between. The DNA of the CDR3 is TGTGCCAGCGGATCACAGGGCCGAACAGATACGCAGTATTTT. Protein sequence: CASGSQGRTDTQYF.

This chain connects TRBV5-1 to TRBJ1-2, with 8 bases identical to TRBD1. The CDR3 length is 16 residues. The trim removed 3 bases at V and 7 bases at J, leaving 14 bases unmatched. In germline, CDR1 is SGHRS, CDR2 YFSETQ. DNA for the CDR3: TGCGCCAGCAGCTCAAGACAGGGGAGGAATCTAGGTGGCTACACCTTC. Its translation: CASSSRQGRNLGGYTF.

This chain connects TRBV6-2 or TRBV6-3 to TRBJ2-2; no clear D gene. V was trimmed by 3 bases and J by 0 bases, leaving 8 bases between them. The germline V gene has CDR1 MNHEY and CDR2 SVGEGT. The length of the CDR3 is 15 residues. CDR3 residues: CASSYSTANTGELFF. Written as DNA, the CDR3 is TGTGCCAGCAGTTATAGCACCGCGAACACCGGGGAGCTGTTTTTT.

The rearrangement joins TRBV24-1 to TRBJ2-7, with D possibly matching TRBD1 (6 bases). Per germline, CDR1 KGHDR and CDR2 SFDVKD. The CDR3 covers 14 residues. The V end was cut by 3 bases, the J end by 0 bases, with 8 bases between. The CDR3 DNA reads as TGTGCCACCAGTGATCGGGACAACTCCTACGAGCAGTACTTC. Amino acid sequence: CATSDRDNSYEQYF.

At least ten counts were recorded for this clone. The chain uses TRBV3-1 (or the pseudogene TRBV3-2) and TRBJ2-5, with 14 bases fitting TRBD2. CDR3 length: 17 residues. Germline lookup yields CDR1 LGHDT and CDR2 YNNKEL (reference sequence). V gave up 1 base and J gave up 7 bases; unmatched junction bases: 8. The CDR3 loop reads CASSQGLAGGSSRTQYF. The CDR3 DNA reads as TGTGCCAGCAGCCAAGGACTAGCGGGAGGGAGCTCACGGACCCAGTACTTC.

CDR3 region: CASSAQDTGGYTF. In DNA form, the CDR3 reads TGTGCCAGCAGCGCACAGGACACGGGTGGCTACACCTTC. The rearrangement uses TRBV12-3 or TRBV12-4 and TRBJ1-2, with a tentative D call TRBD1 (5 bases). CDR3 size: 13 residues. Trimming left V 6 bases short and J 7 bases short, with 15 bases between.

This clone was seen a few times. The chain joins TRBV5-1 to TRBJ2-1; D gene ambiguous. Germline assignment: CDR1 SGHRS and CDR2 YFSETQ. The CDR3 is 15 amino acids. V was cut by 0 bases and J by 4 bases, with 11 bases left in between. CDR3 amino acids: CASSLDGPNYNEQFF. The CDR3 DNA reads TGCGCCAGCAGCTTGGATGGGCCCAATTACAATGAGCAGTTCTTC.

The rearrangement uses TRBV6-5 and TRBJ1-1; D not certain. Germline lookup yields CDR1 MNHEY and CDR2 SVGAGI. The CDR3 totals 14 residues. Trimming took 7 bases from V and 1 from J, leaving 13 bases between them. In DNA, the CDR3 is TGTGCCAGCACCACGTCGAGGCGGAACACTGAAGCTTTCTTT. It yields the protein CASTTSRRNTEAFF.

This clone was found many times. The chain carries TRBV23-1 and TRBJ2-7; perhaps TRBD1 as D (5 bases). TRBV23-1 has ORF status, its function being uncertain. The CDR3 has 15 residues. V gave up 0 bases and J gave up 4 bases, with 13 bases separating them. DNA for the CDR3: TGCGCCAGCAGTCAATCGATCCAGGGTCCATACGAGCAGTACTTC. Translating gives CASSQSIQGPYEQYF.

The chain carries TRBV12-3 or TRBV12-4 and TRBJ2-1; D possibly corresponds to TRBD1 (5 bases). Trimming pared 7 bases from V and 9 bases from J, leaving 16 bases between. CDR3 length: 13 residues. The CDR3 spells CASTQGTKSEQFF. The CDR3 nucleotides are TGTGCCAGCACCCAGGGAACTAAAAGTGAGCAGTTCTTC.

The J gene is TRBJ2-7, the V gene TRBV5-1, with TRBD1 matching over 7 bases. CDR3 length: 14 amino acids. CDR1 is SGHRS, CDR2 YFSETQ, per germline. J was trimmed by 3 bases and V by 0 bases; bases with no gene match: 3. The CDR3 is CASSLDPGGYEQYF. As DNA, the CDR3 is TGCGCCAGCAGCTTGGACCCAGGGGGCTACGAGCAGTACTTC.

For the CDR3, the DNA is TGTGCCAGCAGCTTATGGACTAGCGGTTACAACAATGAGCAGTTCTTC. Its protein is CASSLWTSGYNNEQFF. The rearrangement links TRBV7-2 to TRBJ2-1; 10 bases are a match to TRBD2. Germline V gives CDR1 SGHTA, CDR2 FQGNSA. V lost 2 bases, J lost 5 bases, and 6 bases stayed unmatched. The CDR3 is made up of 16 amino acids.